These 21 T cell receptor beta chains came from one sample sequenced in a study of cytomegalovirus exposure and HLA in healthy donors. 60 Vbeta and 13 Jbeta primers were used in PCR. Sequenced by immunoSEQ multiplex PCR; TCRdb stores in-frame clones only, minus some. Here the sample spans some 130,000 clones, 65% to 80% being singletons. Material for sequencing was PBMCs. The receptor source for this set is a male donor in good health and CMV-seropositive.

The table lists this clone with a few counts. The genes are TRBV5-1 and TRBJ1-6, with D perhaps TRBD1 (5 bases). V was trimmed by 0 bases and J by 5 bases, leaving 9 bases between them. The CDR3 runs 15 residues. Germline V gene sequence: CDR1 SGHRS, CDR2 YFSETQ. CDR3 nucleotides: TGCGCCAGCAGCTTGGAGCGACAGAATAATTCACCCCTCCACTTT. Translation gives CASSLERQNNSPLHF.

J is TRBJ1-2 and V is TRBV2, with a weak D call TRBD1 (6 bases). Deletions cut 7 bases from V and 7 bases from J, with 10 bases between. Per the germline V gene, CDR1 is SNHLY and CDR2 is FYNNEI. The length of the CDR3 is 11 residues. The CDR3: CASIPGAGYTF. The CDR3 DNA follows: TGTGCCAGCATCCCAGGGGCTGGCTACACCTTC.

The CDR3 region is CASSEDRGREKLFF. CDR3 sequence (DNA): TGTGCCAGCAGTGAGGACAGGGGGCGTGAAAAACTGTTTTTT. The V call is TRBV2, the J call TRBJ1-4, with 11 bases fitting TRBD1. Per germline, CDR1 SNHLY and CDR2 FYNNEI. This CDR3 has 14 amino acids. The V and J ends lost 3 bases and 7 bases, in that order; junction bases with no gene match: 1.

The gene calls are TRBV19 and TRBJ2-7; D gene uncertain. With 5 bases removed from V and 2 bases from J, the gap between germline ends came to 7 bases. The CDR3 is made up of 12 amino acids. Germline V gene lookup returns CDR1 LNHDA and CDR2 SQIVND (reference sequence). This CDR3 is CASSGRTYEQYF. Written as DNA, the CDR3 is TGTGCCAGTAGTGGCAGGACCTACGAGCAGTACTTC.

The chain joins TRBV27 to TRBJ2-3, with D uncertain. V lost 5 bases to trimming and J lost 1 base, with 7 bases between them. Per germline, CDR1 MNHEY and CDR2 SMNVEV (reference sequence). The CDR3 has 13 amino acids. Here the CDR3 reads CASSLKRTDTQYF. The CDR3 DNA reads TGTGCCAGCAGTCTAAAACGCACAGATACGCAGTATTTT.

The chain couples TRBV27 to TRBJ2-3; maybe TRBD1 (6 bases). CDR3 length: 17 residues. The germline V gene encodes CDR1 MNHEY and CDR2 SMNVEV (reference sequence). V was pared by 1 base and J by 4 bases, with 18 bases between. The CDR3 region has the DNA TGTGCCAGCAGTTTATTAGGAGAGCCAGGGGCCCCAGATACGCAGTATTTT. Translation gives CASSLLGEPGAPDTQYF.

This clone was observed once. This chain's CDR3 is CASSSETPNQPQHF. Written as DNA, the CDR3 is TGTGCCAGCTCGTCGGAGACGCCTAATCAGCCCCAGCATTTT. V gene TRBV18 combines with J gene TRBJ1-5, with D hard to call. Per germline, CDR1 KGHSH and CDR2 LQKENI. The CDR3 totals 14 residues. V lost 6 bases to trimming and J lost 4 bases, with 13 bases between them.

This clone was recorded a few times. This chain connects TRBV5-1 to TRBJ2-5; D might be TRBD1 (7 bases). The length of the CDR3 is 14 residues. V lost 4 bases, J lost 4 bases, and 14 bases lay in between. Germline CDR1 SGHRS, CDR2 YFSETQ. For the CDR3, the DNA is TGCGCCAGCAGCGTGACAGGGCGGGGAGAGACCCAGTACTTC. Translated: CASSVTGRGETQYF.

In DNA, the CDR3 is TGTGCCAGCAGGGGACAGGATATCTACGAGCAGTACTTC. This codes for CASRGQDIYEQYF. The chain employs TRBV2 and TRBJ2-5, with 8 bases lining up with TRBD1. The DNA matches TRBJ2-7 better at its end, which makes the J call doubtful. The CDR3 runs 13 residues. Germline assignment: CDR1 SNHLY and CDR2 FYNNEI.

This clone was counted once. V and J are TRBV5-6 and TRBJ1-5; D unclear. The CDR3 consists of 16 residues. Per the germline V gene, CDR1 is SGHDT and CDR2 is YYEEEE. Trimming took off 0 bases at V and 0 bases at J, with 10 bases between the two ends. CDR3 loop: CASSLGTAYSNQPQHF. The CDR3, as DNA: TGTGCCAGCAGCTTGGGTACAGCTTATAGCAATCAGCCCCAGCATTTT.

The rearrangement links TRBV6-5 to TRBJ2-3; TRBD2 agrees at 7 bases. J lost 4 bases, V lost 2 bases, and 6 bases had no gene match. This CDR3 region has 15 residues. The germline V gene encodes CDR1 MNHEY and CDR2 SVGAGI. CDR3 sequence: CASSYEWGGSDTQYF. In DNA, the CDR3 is TGTGCCAGCAGTTACGAGTGGGGAGGGTCAGATACGCAGTATTTT.

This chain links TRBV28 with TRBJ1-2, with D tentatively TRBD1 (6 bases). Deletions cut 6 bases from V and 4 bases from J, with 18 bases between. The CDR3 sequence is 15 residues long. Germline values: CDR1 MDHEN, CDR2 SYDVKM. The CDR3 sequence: CASRPAGRGPYGYTF. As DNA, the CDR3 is TGTGCCAGCAGACCCGCCGGCAGGGGACCCTATGGCTACACCTTC.

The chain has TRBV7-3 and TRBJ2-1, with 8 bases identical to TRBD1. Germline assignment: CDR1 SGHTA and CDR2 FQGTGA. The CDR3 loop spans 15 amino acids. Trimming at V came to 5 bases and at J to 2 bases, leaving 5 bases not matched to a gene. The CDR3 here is CASSVQGAAYNEQFF. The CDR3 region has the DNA TGTGCCAGCAGCGTGCAGGGGGCTGCCTACAATGAGCAGTTCTTC.

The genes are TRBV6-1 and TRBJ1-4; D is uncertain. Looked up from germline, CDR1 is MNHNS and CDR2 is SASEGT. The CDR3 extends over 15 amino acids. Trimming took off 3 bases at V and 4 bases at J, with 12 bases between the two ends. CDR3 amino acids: CASSEMFWSNEKLFF. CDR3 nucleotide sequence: TGTGCCAGCAGTGAGATGTTCTGGAGTAATGAAAAACTGTTTTTT.

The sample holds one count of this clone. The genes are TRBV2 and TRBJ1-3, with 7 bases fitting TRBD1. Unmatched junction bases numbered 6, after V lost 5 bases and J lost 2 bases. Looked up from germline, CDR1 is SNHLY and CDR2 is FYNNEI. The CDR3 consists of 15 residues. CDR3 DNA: TGTGCCAGCAGTCAGACACAGGGGACTGGAAACACCATATATTTT. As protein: CASSQTQGTGNTIYF. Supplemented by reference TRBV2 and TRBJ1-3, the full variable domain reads EPEVTQTPSHQVTQMGQEVILRCVPISNHLYFYWYRQILGQKVEFLVSFYNNEISEKSEIFDDQFSVERPDGSNFTLKIRSTKLEDSAMYFCASSQTQGTGNTIYFGEGSWLTVV.

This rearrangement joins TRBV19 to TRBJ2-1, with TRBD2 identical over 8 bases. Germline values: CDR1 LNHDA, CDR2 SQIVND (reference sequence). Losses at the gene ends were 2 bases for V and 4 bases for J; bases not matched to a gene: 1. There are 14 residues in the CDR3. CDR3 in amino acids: CASSIRGGYNEQFF. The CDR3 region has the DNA TGTGCCAGTAGTATACGGGGGGGGTACAATGAGCAGTTCTTC.

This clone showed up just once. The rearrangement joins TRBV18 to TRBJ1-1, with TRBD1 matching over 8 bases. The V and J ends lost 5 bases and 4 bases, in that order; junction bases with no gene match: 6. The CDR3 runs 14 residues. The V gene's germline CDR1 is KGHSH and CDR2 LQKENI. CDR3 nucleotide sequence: TGTGCCAGCTCAGGACAACAGGGGGTCACTGAAGCTTTCTTT. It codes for CASSGQQGVTEAFF.

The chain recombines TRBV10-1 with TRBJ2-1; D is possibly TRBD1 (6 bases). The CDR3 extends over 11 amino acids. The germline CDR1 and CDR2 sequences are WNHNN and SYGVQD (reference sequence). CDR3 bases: TGCCCCGGGACACTACGGAATGAGCAGTTCTTC. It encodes CPGTLRNEQFF.

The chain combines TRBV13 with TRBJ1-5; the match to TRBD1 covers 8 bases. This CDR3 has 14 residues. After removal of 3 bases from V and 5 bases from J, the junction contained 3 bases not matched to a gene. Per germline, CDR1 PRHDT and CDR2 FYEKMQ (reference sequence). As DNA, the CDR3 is TGTGCCAGCAGCTTTTCACAGGGGGATCAGCCCCAGCATTTT. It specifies CASSFSQGDQPQHF. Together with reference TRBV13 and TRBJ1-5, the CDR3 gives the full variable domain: AAGVIQSPRHLIKEKRETATLKCYPIPRHDTVYWYQQGPGQDPQFLISFYEKMQSDKGSIPDRFSAQQFSDYHSELNMSSLELGDSALYFCASSFSQGDQPQHFGDGTRLSIL.

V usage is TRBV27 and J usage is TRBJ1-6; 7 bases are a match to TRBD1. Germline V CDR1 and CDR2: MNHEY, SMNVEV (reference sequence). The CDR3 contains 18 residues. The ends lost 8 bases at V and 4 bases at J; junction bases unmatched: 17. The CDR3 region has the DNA TGTGCCAGCTGGAAACAATCGCAGACAGGGAGGTATAATTCACCCCTCCACTTT. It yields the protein CASWKQSQTGRYNSPLHF.

CDR3 DNA: TGTGCCAGTAGTTGGGGCGGGAGGGGCAACAATGAGCAGTTCTTC. Its translation is CASSWGGRGNNEQFF. The chain links TRBV19 to TRBJ2-1, with 9 positions matching TRBD2. Germline V CDR1 and CDR2: LNHDA, SQIVND (reference sequence). The V gene end was trimmed by 5 bases and the J gene end by 5 bases; junction bases not matched to a gene: 7. CDR3 length: 15 residues.